The clone carrying this TCR beta chain was counted between two and nine times. The sample carries other DNA sequences with the same CDR3. Under the authors' procedure: Estimated nucleated cell counts came from reference gene primer amplification. TCRdb's table, derived via immunoSEQ multiplex PCR, lists solely in-frame clones and lacks some. Clone size and V and J calls were adopted from that table, with D and trimming inferred from the DNA. The table includes 150,000 to 250,000 clones, approximately 83% detected once. CDR1 is KGHSH, CDR2 LQKENI, per germline. The junction had 4 bases not matched to a gene; V was cut back by 6 bases and J by 2 bases. This CDR3 comprises 14 residues. This record belongs to a study of blood T cell repertoires in COVID-19. Looking at the study overall: COVID-19 samples from acute and convalescent phases originated in the United States, Italy and Spain.

Donors were grouped by their self-reported clinical history. Recovery meant two consecutive negative NP/OP PCR tests, professional clearance, or resolved symptoms. The rearrangement links TRBV18 to TRBJ1-2; 9 bases line up with TRBD1. The source is a man between 40 and 49 years old who had recovered from COVID-19. What was sequenced was PBMCs or T cells enriched from blood (not recorded which). As DNA, the CDR3 is TGTGCCAGCTCCCCCGGGACAGGGAACTATGGCTACACCTTC. Protein sequence: CASSPGTGNYGYTF.